The rows below give T cell receptor beta chains drawn from one sample of a study of blood T cell repertoires in COVID-19. Generated by immunoSEQ multiplex PCR, the TCRdb table keeps only in-frame clones and is missing some. The profile shows 130,000 or so clones, roughly 90% of them singletons. Sequencing input: peripheral blood. The receptors were gathered from an older man with active COVID-19. Both conserved end residues are part of each CDR3. D genes are given only for firm matches. Clone size is given for some rows only: seen once, a few or many times, or a class if the clone is expanded.

v_call: TRBV7-2
j_call: TRBJ2-1
d_call: TRBD2
clone_size: -
cdr3_nt: TGTGCCAGCAGCCCCCCCAGCGGGAGGGGTCCTGGTCCCCACAATGAGCAGTTCTTC
cdr3_aa: CASSPPSGRGPGPHNEQFF

v_call: TRBV6-5
j_call: TRBJ2-7
d_call: -
clone_size: -
cdr3_nt: TGTGCCAGCAGGCTACAGGAAGCGCAACCTTACGAGCAGTACTTC
cdr3_aa: CASRLQEAQPYEQYF

v_call: TRBV2
j_call: TRBJ1-4
d_call: TRBD1
clone_size: -
cdr3_nt: TGTGCCAGCAGTGAAGGACAGGGGACTAATGAAAAACTGTTTTTT
cdr3_aa: CASSEGQGTNEKLFF

v_call: TRBV6-6
j_call: TRBJ1-3
d_call: TRBD1
clone_size: once
cdr3_nt: TGTGCCAGCAGCCGGGACAGGGATCAGCTCGGAAACACCATATATTTT
cdr3_aa: CASSRDRDQLGNTIYF

v_call: TRBV27
j_call: TRBJ2-5
d_call: -
clone_size: -
cdr3_nt: TGTGCCAGCAGTTCCAGGGAAGAGACCCAGTACTTC
cdr3_aa: CASSSREETQYF

v_call: TRBV18
j_call: TRBJ2-5
d_call: -
clone_size: -
cdr3_nt: TGTGCCAGCTCACCACCGGGCCAATCAGGGCGACCTCAAGAGACCCAGTACTTC
cdr3_aa: CASSPPGQSGRPQETQYF

v_call: TRBV2
j_call: TRBJ1-5
d_call: -
clone_size: few
cdr3_nt: TGTGCCAGCAGCGCCAGGGGAGATCAGCCCCAGCATTTT
cdr3_aa: CASSARGDQPQHF

v_call: TRBV29-1
j_call: TRBJ2-2
d_call: -
clone_size: -
cdr3_nt: TGCAGCGTTCTGAGGAGCATTCCGAACACCGGGGAGCTGTTTTTT
cdr3_aa: CSVLRSIPNTGELFF

v_call: TRBV4-1
j_call: TRBJ1-4
d_call: -
clone_size: -
cdr3_nt: TGCGCCAGCAGCCAACTAGAACAGGGAGAAAAACTGTTTTTT
cdr3_aa: CASSQLEQGEKLFF

v_call: TRBV28
j_call: TRBJ1-5
d_call: TRBD1
clone_size: -
cdr3_nt: TGTGCCAGCACTCGGGACAGGGGTAGCAATCAGCCCCAGCATTTT
cdr3_aa: CASTRDRGSNQPQHF

v_call: TRBV4-1
j_call: TRBJ1-1
d_call: TRBD1
clone_size: once
cdr3_nt: TGCGCCAGCAGCCCACCGACCCGGGACAGGGGAGGTAAAGCTTTCTTT
cdr3_aa: CASSPPTRDRGGKAFF

v_call: TRBV7-2
j_call: TRBJ2-1
d_call: TRBD2
clone_size: -
cdr3_nt: TGTGCCAGCAGCTTAGGGGGTAGCGGGATCAATGAGCAGTTCTTC
cdr3_aa: CASSLGGSGINEQFF

v_call: TRBV4-1
j_call: TRBJ2-7
d_call: TRBD2
clone_size: -
cdr3_nt: TGCGCCAGCAGCCAAGGACTCGGGACTAGCCCCTCCTACGAGCAGTACTTC
cdr3_aa: CASSQGLGTSPSYEQYF

v_call: TRBV18
j_call: TRBJ2-2
d_call: -
clone_size: few
cdr3_nt: TGTGCCAGCTCATCCCTCCCGGGGGTAGGGGAGCTGTTTTTT
cdr3_aa: CASSSLPGVGELFF

v_call: TRBV9
j_call: TRBJ1-4
d_call: -
clone_size: -
cdr3_nt: TGTGCCAGCAGTGAGGGTACAACTAATGAAAAACTGTTTTTT
cdr3_aa: CASSEGTTNEKLFF

v_call: TRBV5-1
j_call: TRBJ2-7
d_call: -
clone_size: -
cdr3_nt: TGCGCCAGCAGCTTCGACAGTAGCTACGAGCAGTACTTC
cdr3_aa: CASSFDSSYEQYF

v_call: TRBV11-3
j_call: TRBJ2-5
d_call: -
clone_size: -
cdr3_nt: TGTGCCAGCAGCTTAGATTGGCGTAGCTCCCAGTACTTC
cdr3_aa: CASSLDWRSSQYF

v_call: TRBV11-2
j_call: TRBJ1-6
d_call: TRBD1
clone_size: -
cdr3_nt: TGTGCCAGCAGGACAGGGGGGAGAGGATCACCCCTCCACTTT
cdr3_aa: CASRTGGRGSPLHF

v_call: TRBV27
j_call: TRBJ1-1
d_call: TRBD1
clone_size: -
cdr3_nt: TGTGCCAGCAGTTTCTCGGACAGGCTGGGAATCTCTGAAGCTTTCTTT
cdr3_aa: CASSFSDRLGISEAFF

v_call: TRBV6-2/TRBV6-3
j_call: TRBJ2-3
d_call: TRBD2
clone_size: -
cdr3_nt: TGTGCCAGCAGTTACGGGGGACTAGGGACAGATACGCAGTATTTT
cdr3_aa: CASSYGGLGTDTQYF

v_call: TRBV2
j_call: TRBJ2-5
d_call: TRBD2
clone_size: -
cdr3_nt: TGTGCCAGCAGTCTTTTAGCGGGAGACCTGGAGACCCAGTACTTC
cdr3_aa: CASSLLAGDLETQYF

v_call: TRBV28
j_call: TRBJ2-1
d_call: TRBD2
clone_size: few
cdr3_nt: TGTGCCAGCAGGCCAGGCGCCCGCCGCGGGGCGGGGGGCGCCTACAATGAGCAGTTCTTC
cdr3_aa: CASRPGARRGAGGAYNEQFF

v_call: TRBV6-6
j_call: TRBJ1-2
d_call: -
clone_size: -
cdr3_nt: TGTGCCAGCAGCGCGTCTAACTATGGCTACACCTTC
cdr3_aa: CASSASNYGYTF

v_call: TRBV7-2
j_call: TRBJ1-2
d_call: -
clone_size: few
cdr3_nt: TGTGCCCCGACAGGAAACTATGGCTACACCTTC
cdr3_aa: CAPTGNYGYTF